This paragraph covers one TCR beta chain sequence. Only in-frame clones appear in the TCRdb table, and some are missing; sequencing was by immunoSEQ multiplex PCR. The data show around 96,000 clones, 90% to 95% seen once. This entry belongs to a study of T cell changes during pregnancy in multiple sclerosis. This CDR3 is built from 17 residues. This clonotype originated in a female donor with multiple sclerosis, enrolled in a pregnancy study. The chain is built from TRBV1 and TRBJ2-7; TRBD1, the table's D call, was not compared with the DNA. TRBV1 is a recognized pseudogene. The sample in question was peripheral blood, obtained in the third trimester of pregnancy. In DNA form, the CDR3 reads TGCACCAGCAGCCAAGTCCCGTTTCAGGTTACTTCCTACGAGCAGTACTTC. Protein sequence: CTSSQVPFQVTSYEQYF.